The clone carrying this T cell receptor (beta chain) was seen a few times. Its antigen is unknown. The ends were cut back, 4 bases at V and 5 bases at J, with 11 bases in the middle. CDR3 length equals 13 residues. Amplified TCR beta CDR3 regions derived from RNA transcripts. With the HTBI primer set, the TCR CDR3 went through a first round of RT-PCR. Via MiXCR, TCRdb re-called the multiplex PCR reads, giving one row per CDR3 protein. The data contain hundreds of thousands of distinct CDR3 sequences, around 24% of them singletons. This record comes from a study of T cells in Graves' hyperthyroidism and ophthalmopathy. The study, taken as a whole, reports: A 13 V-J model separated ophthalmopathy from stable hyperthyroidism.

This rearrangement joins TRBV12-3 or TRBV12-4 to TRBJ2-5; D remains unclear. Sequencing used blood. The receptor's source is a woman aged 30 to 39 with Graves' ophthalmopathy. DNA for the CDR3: TGTGCCAGCAGTTCCTCCTTCTCTGAGACCCAGTACTTC. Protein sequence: CASSSSFSETQYF.